This TCR beta chain came from a study of T cells in Graves' hyperthyroidism and ophthalmopathy (dated by TCRdb to about 2019). With regard to the full study: Peripheral blood samples were taken at the time of initial diagnosis, prior to any treatment. A discovery cohort of 95 to 100 patients, about 40 with Graves' ophthalmopathy and 55 to 60 with stable Graves' hyperthyroidism, was used to find distinguishing TCR V-J signatures. Prospective prediction of ophthalmopathy was tested in an independent validation cohort of about 19 hyperthyroidism patients and around 16 patients who later progressed to ophthalmopathy. The roughly 94 discovery patients were randomly divided into training and test sets at a 7:3 ratio. In roughly six Graves' hyperthyroidism patients, the study also compared T-cell repertoires from thyroid tissue with T-cell repertoires from blood. Following sampling, methimazole starting at 30 mg daily was given to hyperthyroidism patients, and high-dose intravenous methylprednisolone was given to ophthalmopathy patients. The paper describes TCR Vbeta CDR3 sequencing of roughly 130 peripheral blood samples, made up of roughly 45 ophthalmopathy patients, 70 to 75 hyperthyroidism patients and 17 progressor patients.

TCR beta CDR3 regions were amplified from RNA transcripts. For the first round of RT-PCR on the TCR CDR3, the HTBI primer set was used together with the Qiagen OneStep RT-PCR kit. The libraries were constructed in a second round of multiplex PCR and then size-selected and purified. The libraries were sequenced on an Illumina HiSeq2000 using paired-end 100 bp reads. For the original study's pipeline: SOAPnuke was used to process the raw data, with reads discarded if the reads contained adapters or uncalled bases, had a mean Phred below 15, or lacked an exact constant-primer or identifier match. COPE v1.2.5 was used to merge the high-quality paired reads, and each unique nucleotide sequence was defined as a clonotype. Clonotypes were aligned to IMGT TRBV, TRBD and TRBJ reference segments using MiTCR v1.1. Analysis was restricted to V-J combinations with a frequency above 0.0001, which covered approximately 99% of repertoires. The TCS score was defined as the ratio of F50 (clonal expansion) to E x V (chaos), calculated using BLOSUM62-based TCRdist between CDR3 peptides within each V-J. Welch's t-statistics and random forest reduced around 520 V-J features to roughly 13, which were used in a naive Bayes classifier (R e1071). TCRdb reran the public reads through fastp at Q25 and MiXCR, keeping productive beta chains. Rows are combined by CDR3 protein, so each entry shows the most common genes and DNA. What appears here as the V and J calls and clone size reflects TCRdb's work, not the paper's. This sample is represented by around 280,000 distinct CDR3 sequences; 13% of them were singletons. 7.5% to 8% of the sample is held by the ten biggest clonotypes.

This clonotype was seen a few times. Its antigen is not yet known. Base qualities are missing; no much larger clone stands one base away. Sequences SGHRS (CDR1) and YFSETQ (CDR2) are obtained from the germline V gene. At the junction V is shortened by 2 bases and J by 2 bases, with 8 bases in between. The CDR3, from cysteine to phenylalanine, totals 14 residues. Of the read, only the CDR3 DNA is kept; its 42 bases are in frame from base 1. Hyperthyroidism patients were newly diagnosed, with disease duration under 2 months, and aged 18 to 65 years. Patients with uncontrolled infections, other autoimmune diseases, pregnancy or lactation were excluded. Diagnoses were established on the basis of clinical symptoms, serum thyroxine and TRAb, thyroid ultrasound, and orbital computed tomography. Blood from progressor patients was drawn when they were first diagnosed with hyperthyroidism, before any ophthalmopathy symptoms appeared. PBMCs were separated from 10 ml of fresh peripheral blood using Ficoll-Paque density gradient centrifugation. Progressor patients were initially diagnosed with Graves' hyperthyroidism and developed ophthalmopathy during follow-up. Total RNA was extracted using Trizol reagent, and RNA quality was assessed on an Agilent 2100 Bioanalyzer.

Study-level results and caveats: Sample size was not statistically predetermined, and blinding of investigators to group allocation was not performed. Most expanded thyroid clonotypes (frequency above 0.001) were also detected in blood, suggesting blood repertoires may reflect thyroid immune responses. In validation, the model predicted progression to ophthalmopathy a median of around 6.5 months before onset, with about 71% sensitivity and just under 75% specificity. A 13 V-J signature model separated ophthalmopathy from stable hyperthyroidism, with approximately 87% sensitivity and 81.08% specificity in cross-validation and 80%/75% in testing.

Recombination connected TRBV5-1 to TRBJ1-3, with the D gene call left open. Sequencing was carried out using blood. This clonotype was obtained from a woman in her 30s with Graves' hyperthyroidism that later progressed to Graves' ophthalmopathy. The CDR3 here reads CASSFGEAGNTIYF. DNA sequence: TGCGCCAGCAGCTTTGGAGAAGCTGGAAACACCATATATTTT.